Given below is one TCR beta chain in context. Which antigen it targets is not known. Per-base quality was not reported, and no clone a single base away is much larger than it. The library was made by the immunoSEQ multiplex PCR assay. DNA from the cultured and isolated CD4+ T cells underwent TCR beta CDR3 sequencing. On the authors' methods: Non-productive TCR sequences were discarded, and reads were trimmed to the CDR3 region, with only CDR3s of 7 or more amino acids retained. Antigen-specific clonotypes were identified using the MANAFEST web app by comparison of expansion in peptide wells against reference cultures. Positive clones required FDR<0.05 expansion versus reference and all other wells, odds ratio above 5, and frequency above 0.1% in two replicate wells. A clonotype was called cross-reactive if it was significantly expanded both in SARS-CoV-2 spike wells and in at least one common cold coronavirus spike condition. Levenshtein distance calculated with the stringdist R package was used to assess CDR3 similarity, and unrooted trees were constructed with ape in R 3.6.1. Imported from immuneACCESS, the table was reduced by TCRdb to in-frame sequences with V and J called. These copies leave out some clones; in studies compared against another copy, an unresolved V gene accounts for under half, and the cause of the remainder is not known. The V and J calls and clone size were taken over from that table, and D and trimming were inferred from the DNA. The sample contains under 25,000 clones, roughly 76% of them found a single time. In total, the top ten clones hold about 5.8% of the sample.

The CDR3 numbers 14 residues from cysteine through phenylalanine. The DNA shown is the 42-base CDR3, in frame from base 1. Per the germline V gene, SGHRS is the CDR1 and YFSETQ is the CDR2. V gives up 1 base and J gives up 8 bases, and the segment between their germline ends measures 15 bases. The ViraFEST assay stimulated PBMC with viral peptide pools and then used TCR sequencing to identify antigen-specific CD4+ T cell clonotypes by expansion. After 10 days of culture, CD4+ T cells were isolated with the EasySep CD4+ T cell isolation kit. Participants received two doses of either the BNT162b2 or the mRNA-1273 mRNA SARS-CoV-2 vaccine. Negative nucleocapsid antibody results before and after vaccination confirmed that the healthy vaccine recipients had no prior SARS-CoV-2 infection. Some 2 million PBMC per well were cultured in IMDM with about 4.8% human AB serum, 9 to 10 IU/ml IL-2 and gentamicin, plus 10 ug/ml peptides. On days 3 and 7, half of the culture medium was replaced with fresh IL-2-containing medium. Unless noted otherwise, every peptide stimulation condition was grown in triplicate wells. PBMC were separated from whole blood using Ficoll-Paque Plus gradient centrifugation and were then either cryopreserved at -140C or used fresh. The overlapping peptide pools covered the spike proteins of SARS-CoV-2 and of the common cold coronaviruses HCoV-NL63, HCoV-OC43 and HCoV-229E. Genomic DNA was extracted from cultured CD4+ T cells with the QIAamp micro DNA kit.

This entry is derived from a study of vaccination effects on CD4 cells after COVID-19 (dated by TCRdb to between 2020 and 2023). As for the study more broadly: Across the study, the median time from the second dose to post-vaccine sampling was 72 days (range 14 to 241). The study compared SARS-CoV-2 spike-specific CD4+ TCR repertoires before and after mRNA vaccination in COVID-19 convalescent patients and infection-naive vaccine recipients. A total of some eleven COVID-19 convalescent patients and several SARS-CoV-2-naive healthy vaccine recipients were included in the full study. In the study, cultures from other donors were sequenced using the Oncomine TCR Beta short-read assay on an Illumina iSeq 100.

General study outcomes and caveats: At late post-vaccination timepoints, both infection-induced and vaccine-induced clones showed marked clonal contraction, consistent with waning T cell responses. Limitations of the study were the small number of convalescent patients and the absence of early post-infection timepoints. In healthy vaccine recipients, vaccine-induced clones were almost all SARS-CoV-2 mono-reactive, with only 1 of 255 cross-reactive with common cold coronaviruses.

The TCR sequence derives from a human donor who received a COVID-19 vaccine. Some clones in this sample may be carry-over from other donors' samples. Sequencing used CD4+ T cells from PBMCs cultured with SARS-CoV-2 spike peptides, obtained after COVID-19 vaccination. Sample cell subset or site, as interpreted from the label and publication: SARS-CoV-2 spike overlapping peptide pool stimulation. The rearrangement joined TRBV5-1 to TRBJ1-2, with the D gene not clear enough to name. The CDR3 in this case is CASSLISWSGGYTF. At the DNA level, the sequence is TGCGCCAGCAGCTTGATTTCTTGGAGCGGGGGCTACACCTTC.